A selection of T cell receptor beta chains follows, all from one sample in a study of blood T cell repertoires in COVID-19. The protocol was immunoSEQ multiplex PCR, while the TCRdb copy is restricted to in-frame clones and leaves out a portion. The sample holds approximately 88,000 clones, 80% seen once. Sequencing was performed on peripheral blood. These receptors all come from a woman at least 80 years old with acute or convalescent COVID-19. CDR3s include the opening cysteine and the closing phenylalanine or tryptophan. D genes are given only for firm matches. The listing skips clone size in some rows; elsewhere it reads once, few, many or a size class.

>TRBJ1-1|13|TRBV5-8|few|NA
CASSYDRDTEAFF
TGTGCCAGCAGTTATGACAGAGACACTGAAGCTTTCTTT
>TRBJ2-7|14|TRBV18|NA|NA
CASSPPGLTYEQYF
TGTGCCAGCTCACCCCCAGGACTAACCTACGAGCAGTACTTC
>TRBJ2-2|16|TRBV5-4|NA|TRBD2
CASSPSTSGNTGELFF
TGTGCCAGCAGCCCGTCAACTAGCGGTAACACCGGGGAGCTGTTTTTT
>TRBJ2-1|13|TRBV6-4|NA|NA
CASFGARLGEQFF
TGTGCCAGCTTTGGGGCCCGATTAGGTGAGCAGTTCTTC
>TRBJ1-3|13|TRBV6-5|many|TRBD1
CASYRGPGNTIYF
TGTGCCAGCTACAGGGGTCCCGGAAACACCATATATTTT
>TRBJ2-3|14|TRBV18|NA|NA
CASSPRTNTDTQYF
TGTGCCAGCTCACCAAGAACTAACACAGATACGCAGTATTTT
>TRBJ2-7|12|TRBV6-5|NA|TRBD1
CASSTGGREQYF
TGTGCCAGCTCCACAGGGGGCCGCGAGCAGTACTTC
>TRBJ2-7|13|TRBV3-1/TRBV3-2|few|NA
CASSQVAVSEQYF
TGTGCCAGCAGCCAAGTCGCGGTATCCGAGCAGTACTTC
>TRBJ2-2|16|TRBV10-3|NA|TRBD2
CAISELAGPNTGELFF
TGTGCCATCAGTGAGTTAGCGGGACCGAACACCGGGGAGCTGTTTTTT
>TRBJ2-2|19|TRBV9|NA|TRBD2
CASSTTIAGVRTKAGELFF
TGTGCCAGCAGCACAACCATAGCGGGGGTAAGAACAAAAGCCGGGGAGCTGTTTTTT
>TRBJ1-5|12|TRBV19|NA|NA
CASSRANQPQHF
TGTGCCAGCAGCAGGGCCAATCAGCCCCAGCATTTT
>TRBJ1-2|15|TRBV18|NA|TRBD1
CASSAATGKDYGYTF
TGTGCCAGCTCAGCCGCGACAGGGAAGGACTATGGCTACACCTTC
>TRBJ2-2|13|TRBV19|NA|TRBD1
CASSRQGGGELFF
TGTGCCTCAAGTAGACAGGGCGGCGGGGAGCTGTTTTTT
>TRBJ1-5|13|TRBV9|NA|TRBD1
CASSMGQDQPQHF
TGTGCCAGCAGCATGGGACAGGATCAGCCCCAGCATTTT
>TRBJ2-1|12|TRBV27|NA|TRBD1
CASRQGWHEQFF
TGTGCCAGCAGACAGGGGTGGCATGAGCAGTTCTTC
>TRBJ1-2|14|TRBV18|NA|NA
CASSPPGLNYGYTF
TGTGCCAGCTCACCACCCGGACTTAACTATGGCTACACCTTC